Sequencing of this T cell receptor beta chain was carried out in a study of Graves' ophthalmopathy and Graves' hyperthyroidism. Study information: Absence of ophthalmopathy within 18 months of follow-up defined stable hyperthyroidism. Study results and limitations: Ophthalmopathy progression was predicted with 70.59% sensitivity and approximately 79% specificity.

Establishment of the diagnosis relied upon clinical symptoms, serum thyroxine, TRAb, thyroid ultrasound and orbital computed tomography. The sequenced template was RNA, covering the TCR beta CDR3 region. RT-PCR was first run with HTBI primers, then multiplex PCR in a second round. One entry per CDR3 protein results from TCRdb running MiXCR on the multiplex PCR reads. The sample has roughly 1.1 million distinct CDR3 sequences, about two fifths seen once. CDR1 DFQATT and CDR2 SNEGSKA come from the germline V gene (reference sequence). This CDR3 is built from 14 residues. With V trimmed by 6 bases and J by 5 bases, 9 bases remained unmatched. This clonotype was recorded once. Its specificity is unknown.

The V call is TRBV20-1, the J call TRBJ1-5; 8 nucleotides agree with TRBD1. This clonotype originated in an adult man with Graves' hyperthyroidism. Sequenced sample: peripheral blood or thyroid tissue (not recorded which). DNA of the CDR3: TGCAGTGCACTCCCAGACAGGGGTGATCAGCCCCAGCATTTT. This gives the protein CSALPDRGDQPQHF.